This T cell receptor beta chain was observed in a study of lymphopenia after photon versus proton radiotherapy. Study-level findings and limits: Only patients who died were analyzed for survival; proton advantage is unproven. Post-nadir diversity loss with photons came from oligoclonal expansion, particularly CD8+ Temra cells.

TCRdb's copy holds only in-frame clones and misses some; the assay was immunoSEQ multiplex PCR. This table holds tens of thousands of clones, over 70% found once. Concerning this clone itself: What it recognizes is unknown.

The receptor was isolated from a man aged 80 or over with esophageal cancer. Sample: peripheral blood, taken from a patient treated with proton-based radiotherapy.

The CDR3 spells CAWSGGTGGSEQYF. In DNA, the CDR3 is TGTGCCTGGAGTGGAGGGACAGGCGGGTCTGAGCAGTACTTC. V gene TRBV30 combines with J gene TRBJ2-7, with 8 bases identical to TRBD1. The V segment lost 1 base and the J segment 7 bases; nucleotides outside the gene matches: 9. Looked up from germline, CDR1 is GTSNPN and CDR2 is SVGIG (reference sequence). The CDR3 length is 14 residues.